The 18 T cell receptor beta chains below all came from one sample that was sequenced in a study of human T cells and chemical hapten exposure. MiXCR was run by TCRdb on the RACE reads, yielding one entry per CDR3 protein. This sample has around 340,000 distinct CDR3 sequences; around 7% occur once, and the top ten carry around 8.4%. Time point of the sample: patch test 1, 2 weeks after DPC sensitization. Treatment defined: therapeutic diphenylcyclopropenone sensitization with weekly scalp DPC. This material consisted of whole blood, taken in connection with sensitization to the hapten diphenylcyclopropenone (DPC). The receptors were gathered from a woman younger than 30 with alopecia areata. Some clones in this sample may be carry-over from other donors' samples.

For the CDR3, the DNA is TGCGCCAGCACCGGGACTAGCGGGGGGGCAGAGGGTTACAATGAGCAGTTCTTC. This codes for CASTGTSGGAEGYNEQFF. V usage is TRBV4-1 and J usage is TRBJ2-1, with 16 bases fitting TRBD2. With 7 bases clipped from V and 4 bases from J, the junction kept 10 bases outside the gene matches. The CDR3 is 18 amino acids. CDR1 is MGHRA, CDR2 YSYEKL, per germline.

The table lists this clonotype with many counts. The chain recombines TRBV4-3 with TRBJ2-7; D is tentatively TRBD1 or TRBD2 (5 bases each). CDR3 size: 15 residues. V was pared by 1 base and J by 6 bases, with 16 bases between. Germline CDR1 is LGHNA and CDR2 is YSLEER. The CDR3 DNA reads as TGCGCCAGCAGCCAAGCGCCAAGAGGGGCCCTCGAGCAGTACTTC. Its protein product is CASSQAPRGALEQYF.

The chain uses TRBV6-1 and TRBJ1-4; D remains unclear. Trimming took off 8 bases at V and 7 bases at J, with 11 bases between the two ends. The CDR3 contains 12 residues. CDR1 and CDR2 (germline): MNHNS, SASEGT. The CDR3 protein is CASRAFIEKLFF. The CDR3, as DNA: TGTGCCAGCCGGGCTTTTATTGAAAAACTGTTTTTT.

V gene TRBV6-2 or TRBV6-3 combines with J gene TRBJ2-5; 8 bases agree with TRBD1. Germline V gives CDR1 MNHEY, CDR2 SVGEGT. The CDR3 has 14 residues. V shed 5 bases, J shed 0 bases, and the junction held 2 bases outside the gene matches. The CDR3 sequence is CASSGQGHQETQYF. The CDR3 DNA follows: TGTGCCAGCAGTGGACAGGGACACCAAGAGACCCAGTACTTC.

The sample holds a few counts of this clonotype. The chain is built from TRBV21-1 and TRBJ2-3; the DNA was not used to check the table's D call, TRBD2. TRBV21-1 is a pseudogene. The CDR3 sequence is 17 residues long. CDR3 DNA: TGTGCCATCCCCGGGACTAGCGAGAACGGTCGAACAGATACGCAGTATTTT. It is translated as CAIPGTSENGRTDTQYF.

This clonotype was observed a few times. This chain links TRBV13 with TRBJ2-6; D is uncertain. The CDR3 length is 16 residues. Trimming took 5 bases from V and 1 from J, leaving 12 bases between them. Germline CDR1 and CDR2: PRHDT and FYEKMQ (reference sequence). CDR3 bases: TGTGCCAGCAGCGGCGAAGGGTCTTCTGGGGCCAACGTCCTGACTTTC. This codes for CASSGEGSSGANVLTF. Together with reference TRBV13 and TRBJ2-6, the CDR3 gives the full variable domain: AAGVIQSPRHLIKEKRETATLKCYPIPRHDTVYWYQQGPGQDPQFLISFYEKMQSDKGSIPDRFSAQQFSDYHSELNMSSLELGDSALYFCASSGEGSSGANVLTFGAGSRLTVL.

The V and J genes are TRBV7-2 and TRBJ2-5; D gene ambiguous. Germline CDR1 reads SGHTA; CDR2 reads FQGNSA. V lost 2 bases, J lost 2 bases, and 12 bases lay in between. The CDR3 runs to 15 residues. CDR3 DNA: TGTGCCAGCAGCTTAAACGCAGGACCTCAAGAGACCCAGTACTTC. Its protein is CASSLNAGPQETQYF.

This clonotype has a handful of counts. The CDR3 here is CASNRPGGGGQMNTEAFF. The CDR3 DNA is TGCGCCAGCAATCGACCAGGGGGCGGGGGTCAAATGAACACTGAAGCTTTCTTT. The chain recombines TRBV4-1 with TRBJ1-1; 8 bases agree with TRBD1. The CDR3 is 18 residues long. Germline CDR1 is MGHRA and CDR2 is YSYEKL. After removal of 7 bases from V and 0 bases from J, the junction contained 16 bases not matched to a gene.

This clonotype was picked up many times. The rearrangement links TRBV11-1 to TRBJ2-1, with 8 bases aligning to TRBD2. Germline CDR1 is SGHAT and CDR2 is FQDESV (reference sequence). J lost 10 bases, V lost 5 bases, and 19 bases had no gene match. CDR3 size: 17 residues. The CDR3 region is CASSTRTGTRGPGEQFF. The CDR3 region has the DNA TGTGCCAGCAGCACCCGGACCGGGACTAGGGGCCCAGGGGAGCAGTTCTTC.

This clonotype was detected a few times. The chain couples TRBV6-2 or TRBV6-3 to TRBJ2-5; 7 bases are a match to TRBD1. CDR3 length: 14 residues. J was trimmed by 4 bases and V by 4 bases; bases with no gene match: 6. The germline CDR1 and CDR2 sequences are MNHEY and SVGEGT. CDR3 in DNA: TGTGCCAGCAGTTCGGGACAGAGCCCAGAGACCCAGTACTTC. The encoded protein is CASSSGQSPETQYF.

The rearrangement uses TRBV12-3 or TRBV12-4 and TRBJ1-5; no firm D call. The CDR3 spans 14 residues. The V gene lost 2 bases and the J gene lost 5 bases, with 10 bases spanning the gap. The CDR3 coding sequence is TGTGCCAGCAGTTTACGGGAAGGGCATCAGCCCCAGCATTTT. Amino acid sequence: CASSLREGHQPQHF.

The CDR3 bases are TGTGCCAGCGGTACAGAGGGTTCTAATAATTCACCCCTCCACTTT. It encodes CASGTEGSNNSPLHF. The genes are TRBV2 and TRBJ1-6; no firm D call. Per germline, CDR1 SNHLY and CDR2 FYNNEI. The CDR3 is 15 amino acids. Trimming pared 8 bases from V and 5 bases from J, leaving 16 bases between. Looking up the rest from reference TRBV2 and TRBJ1-6 gives the full variable domain: EPEVTQTPSHQVTQMGQEVILRCVPISNHLYFYWYRQILGQKVEFLVSFYNNEISEKSEIFDDQFSVERPDGSNFTLKIRSTKLEDSAMYFCASGTEGSNNSPLHFGNGTRLTVT.

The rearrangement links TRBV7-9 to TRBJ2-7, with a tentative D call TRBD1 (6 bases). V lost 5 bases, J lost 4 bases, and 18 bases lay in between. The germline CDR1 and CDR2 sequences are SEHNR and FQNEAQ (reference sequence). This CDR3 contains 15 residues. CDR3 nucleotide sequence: TGTGCCAGCAGCCTGGTCCGGGACACTGGGTACGAGCAGTACTTC. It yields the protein CASSLVRDTGYEQYF.

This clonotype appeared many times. CDR3 sequence: CASSRDQETQYF. In nucleotides, the CDR3 is TGTGCCAGCAGTCGGGACCAAGAGACCCAGTACTTC. The chain couples TRBV9 to TRBJ2-5; D gene unclear. Between the trimmed V and J ends, which lost 5 bases and 0 bases, there was a span of 5 bases. The CDR3 has 12 amino acids. Germline V gene data show CDR1 as SGDLS and CDR2 as YYNGEE. Together with reference TRBV9 and TRBJ2-5, the CDR3 gives the full variable domain: DSGVTQTPKHLITATGQRVTLRCSPRSGDLSVYWYQQSLDQGLQFLIQYYNGEERAKGNILERFSAQQFPDLHSELNLSSLELGDSALYFCASSRDQETQYFGPGTRLLVL.

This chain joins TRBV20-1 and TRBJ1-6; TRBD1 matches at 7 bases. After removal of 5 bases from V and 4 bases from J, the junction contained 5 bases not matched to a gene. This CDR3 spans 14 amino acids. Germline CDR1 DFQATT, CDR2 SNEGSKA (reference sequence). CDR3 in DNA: TGCAGTGCTCGGAGACAGGGTTATAATTCACCCCTCCACTTT. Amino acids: CSARRQGYNSPLHF.

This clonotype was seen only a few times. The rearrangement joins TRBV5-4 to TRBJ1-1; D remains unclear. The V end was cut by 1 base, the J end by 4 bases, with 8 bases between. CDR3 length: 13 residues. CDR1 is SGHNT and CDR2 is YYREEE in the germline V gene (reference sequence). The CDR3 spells CASSLTDITEAFF. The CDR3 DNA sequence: TGTGCCAGCAGCTTGACCGACATCACTGAAGCTTTCTTT. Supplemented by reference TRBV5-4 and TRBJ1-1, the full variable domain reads ETGVTQSPTHLIKTRGQQVTLRCSSQSGHNTVSWYQQALGQGPQFIFQYYREEENGRGNFPPRFSGLQFPNYSSELNVNALELDDSALYLCASSLTDITEAFFGQGTRLTVV.

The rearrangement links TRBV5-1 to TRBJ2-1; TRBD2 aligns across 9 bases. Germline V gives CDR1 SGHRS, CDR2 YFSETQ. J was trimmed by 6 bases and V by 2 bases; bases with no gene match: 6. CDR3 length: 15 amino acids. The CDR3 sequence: CASSLRLAATNEQFF. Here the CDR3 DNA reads TGCGCCAGCAGCTTACGACTAGCGGCCACCAATGAGCAGTTCTTC.

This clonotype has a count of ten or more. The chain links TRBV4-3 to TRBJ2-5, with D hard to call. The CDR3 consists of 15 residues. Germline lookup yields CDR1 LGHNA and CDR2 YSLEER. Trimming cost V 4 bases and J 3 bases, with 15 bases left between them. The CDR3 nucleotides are TGCGCCAGCAGCCCAAGTCCCGCGCAGAAAGAGACCCAGTACTTC. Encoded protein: CASSPSPAQKETQYF.